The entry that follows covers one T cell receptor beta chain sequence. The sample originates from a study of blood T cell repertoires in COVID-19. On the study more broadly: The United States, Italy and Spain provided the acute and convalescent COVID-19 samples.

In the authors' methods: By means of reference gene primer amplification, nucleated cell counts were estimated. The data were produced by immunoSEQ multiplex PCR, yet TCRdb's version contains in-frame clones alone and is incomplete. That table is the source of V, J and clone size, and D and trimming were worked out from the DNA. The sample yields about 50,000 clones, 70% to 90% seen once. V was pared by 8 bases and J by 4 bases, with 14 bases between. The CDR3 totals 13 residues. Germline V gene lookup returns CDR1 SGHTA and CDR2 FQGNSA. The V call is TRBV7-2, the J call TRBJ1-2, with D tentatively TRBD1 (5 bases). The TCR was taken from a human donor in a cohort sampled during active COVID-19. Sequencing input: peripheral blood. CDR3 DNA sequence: TGTGCCAGCTTCCGCGACAGCAGCTATGGCTACACCTTC. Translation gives CASFRDSSYGYTF.